This record concerns one T cell receptor (beta chain) sequence. Its matching antigen is unknown. Produced via immunoSEQ multiplex PCR; TCRdb's table is partial and in-frame only. This table holds fewer than 85,000 clones, approximately 96% found once. The record originates from a study of cytomegalovirus exposure and HLA in healthy donors. Study at large: The 95 to 150 validation repertoires were produced on the same platform as the 700 or so repertoires of the first cohort. This was reported in a later analysis.

The CDR3 consists of 16 residues. Germline lookup yields CDR1 SGHRS and CDR2 YFSETQ. V lost 4 bases to trimming and J lost 0 bases; unmatched junction nucleotides: 5. General study results and limits: The tendency of first-cohort TCR clusters to co-occur in the approximately 110 validation repertoires was identified by a subsequent analysis. Cytomegalovirus association was listed for 164 TCR beta chains.

Sequencing input: PBMCs. The rearrangement links TRBV5-1 to TRBJ2-1; TRBD2 matches at 9 bases. The receptor's source is a woman in her late teens or twenties in good health and CMV-seronegative. DNA for the CDR3: TGCGCCAGCAGCGTGACTAGCGGAGGCTCCTACAATGAGCAGTTCTTC. It is translated as CASSVTSGGSYNEQFF.